This TCR beta chain was observed in a study of blood T cell repertoires in COVID-19. Overall study: Samples of COVID-19 (acute and convalescent) were obtained from the United States, Italy and Spain. In each case, the material was cDNA or gDNA derived from T cells, B-cell-depleted T cells, or PBMCs.

The CDR3 totals 13 residues. Trimming left V 5 bases short and J 5 bases short, with 12 bases between. In germline, CDR1 is SGHTA, CDR2 FQGTGA. Authors' processing steps: The authors estimated nucleated cell counts from reference gene primer amplification. Profiling relied on immunoSEQ multiplex PCR, and the TCRdb table lists in-frame clones only, not all of them. For V, J and clone size, that table is used; D and trimming come from the DNA. The data hold 60,000 to 70,000 clones, with about 82% observed a single time. The source is a human donor in a cohort sampled during active COVID-19. Sequencing input: peripheral blood. This rearrangement joins TRBV7-3 to TRBJ2-5, with TRBD2 as a possible D gene (7 bases). DNA of the CDR3: TGTGCCAGCAGCCGGGGGGCATGGGAGACCCAGTACTTC. Its protein product is CASSRGAWETQYF.